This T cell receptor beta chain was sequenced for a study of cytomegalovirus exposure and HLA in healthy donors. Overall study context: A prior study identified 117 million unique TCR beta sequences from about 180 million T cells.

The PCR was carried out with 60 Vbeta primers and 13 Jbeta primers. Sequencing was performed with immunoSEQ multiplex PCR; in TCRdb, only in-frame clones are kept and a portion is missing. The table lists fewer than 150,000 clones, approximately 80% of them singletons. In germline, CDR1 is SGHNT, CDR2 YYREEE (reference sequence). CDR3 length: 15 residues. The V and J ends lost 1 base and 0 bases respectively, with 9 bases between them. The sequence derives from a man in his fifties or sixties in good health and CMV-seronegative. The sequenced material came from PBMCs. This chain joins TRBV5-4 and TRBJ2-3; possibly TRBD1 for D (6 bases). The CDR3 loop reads CASSLWGPSTDTQYF. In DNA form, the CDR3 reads TGTGCCAGCAGCTTGTGGGGGCCGAGCACAGATACGCAGTATTTT.